Below, 20 T cell receptor beta chains from the same sample are listed, as sequenced in a study of response to subunit inactivated influenza vaccine. TCRdb re-called the RT-PCR reads with MiXCR, one entry per CDR3 protein. The table shows 750,000 to 850,000 distinct CDR3 sequences, with about 18% occurring only once. This specimen was PBMCs from blood, taken about 5 days after vaccination. These receptor sequences come from a man in his forties or fifties who received an inactivated influenza vaccine.

The V gene is TRBV5-6, the J gene TRBJ2-2; tentative D call: TRBD1 (5 bases). V dropped 0 bases and J dropped 3 bases, with 18 bases sitting between them. The V gene's germline CDR1 is SGHDT and CDR2 YYEEEE. CDR3 length equals 18 residues. This CDR3 is CASSLVRAAKVDTGELFF. In nucleotides, the CDR3 is TGTGCCAGCAGCTTGGTCAGGGCAGCGAAGGTAGACACCGGGGAGCTGTTTTTT.

The V and J genes are TRBV20-1 and TRBJ2-2; D gene ambiguous. The CDR3 covers 15 residues. V lost 1 base, J lost 2 bases, and 11 bases lay in between. CDR1 and CDR2 (germline): DFQATT, SNEGSKA (reference sequence). The CDR3 reads CSARVGTPNTGELFF. CDR3 coding DNA: TGCAGTGCTAGAGTGGGCACCCCCAACACCGGGGAGCTGTTTTTT.

This clonotype was counted between two and nine times. This chain joins TRBV7-2 and TRBJ1-4; TRBD1 matches 7 bases. V lost 3 bases, J lost 4 bases, and 5 bases stayed unmatched. The CDR3 consists of 15 residues. Looked up from germline, CDR1 is SGHTA and CDR2 is FQGNSA. The CDR3 loop is CASSLVRDSNEKLFF. In DNA, the CDR3 is TGTGCCAGCAGCTTGGTACGGGACAGTAATGAAAAACTGTTTTTT.

This clonotype was seen only a few times. V usage is TRBV20-1 and J usage is TRBJ2-1, with 14 bases identical to TRBD2. From germline, CDR1 is DFQATT and CDR2 SNEGSKA (reference sequence). The CDR3 is 14 amino acids. V was pared by 5 bases and J by 6 bases, with 3 bases of the junction left unmatched. CDR3 DNA: TGCAGTGCTGGGACTAGCGGGAGAGCCAATGAGCAGTTCTTC. Translation: CSAGTSGRANEQFF.

This sequence joins TRBV29-1 and TRBJ1-6; D ambiguous. This CDR3 has 13 residues. Trimming removed 7 bases at V and 7 bases at J, with 14 bases between. From germline, CDR1 is SQVTM and CDR2 ANQGSEA. CDR3: CSAGLGRNSPLHF. CDR3 sequence (DNA): TGCAGCGCCGGGTTAGGGAGAAATTCACCCCTCCACTTT.

This clonotype occurred a few times. V usage is TRBV5-5 and J usage is TRBJ2-1; 14 positions match TRBD2. The CDR3 runs to 16 residues. CDR1 and CDR2 from the germline V gene are SGHKS and YYEKEE (reference sequence). The J segment lost 6 bases and the V segment lost 4 bases, leaving 6 bases of the junction unmatched. The CDR3 DNA reads TGTGCCAGCAGCACCGGGACTAGCGGGAGTGGCAATGAGCAGTTCTTC. Translation gives CASSTGTSGSGNEQFF.

This clonotype was observed a few times. J is TRBJ2-5 and V is TRBV7-3, with D perhaps matching TRBD1 (6 bases). V lost 2 bases, J lost 0 bases, and 10 bases lay in between. Germline lookup yields CDR1 SGHTA and CDR2 FQGTGA. The CDR3 consists of 15 residues. CDR3 amino acids: CASSLYGTNQETQYF. The CDR3 coding sequence is TGTGCCAGCAGCTTATATGGGACAAACCAAGAGACCCAGTACTTC.

V usage is TRBV28 and J usage is TRBJ2-7; D possibly corresponds to TRBD1 (6 bases). The V gene's germline CDR1 is MDHEN and CDR2 SYDVKM. The CDR3 length is 15 residues. The V gene lost 6 bases and the J gene lost 2 bases, with 17 bases spanning the gap. In nucleotides, the CDR3 is TGTGCCAGCAGCCCTCCCGACAGGCCGACCTACGAGCAGTACTTC. Amino acid sequence: CASSPPDRPTYEQYF.

This clonotype was picked up a small number of times. The CDR3 DNA is TGCGCCAGCAGCGAATCTGCAGGGGGCTTCTACGAGCAGTACTTC. It codes for CASSESAGGFYEQYF. This chain joins TRBV5-1 and TRBJ2-7; 8 bases fit TRBD1. CDR1 SGHRS and CDR2 YFSETQ come from the germline V gene. CDR3 length: 15 residues. J gave up 3 bases and V 4 bases, and 9 bases lay outside the gene matches.

J is TRBJ2-3 and V is TRBV20-1; 8 bases are a match to TRBD1. CDR3 length equals 14 residues. Germline trimming cut 6 bases from V and 1 base from J; bases unmatched to any gene: 6. The germline CDR1 and CDR2 sequences are DFQATT and SNEGSKA (reference sequence). CDR3 residues: CSAFGQGGTDTQYF. The CDR3 DNA is TGCAGTGCCTTCGGACAGGGAGGCACAGATACGCAGTATTTT.

This clonotype was found a few times. V gene TRBV5-1 combines with J gene TRBJ2-1; 10 nucleotides align to TRBD1. V lost 1 base to trimming and J lost 15 bases; unmatched junction nucleotides: 16. Germline CDR1 and CDR2: SGHRS and YFSETQ. The CDR3 length is 16 residues. The CDR3 nucleotides read TGCGCCAGCAGCTTGAGGGGGACAGGGGCGGAATATCCCCCGTTCTTC. Its translation is CASSLRGTGAEYPPFF.

V and J are TRBV15 and TRBJ2-5, with D uncertain. This CDR3 is 14 amino acids long. Trimming shortened V by 1 base and J by 7 bases, and 13 bases separated the two germline ends. Germline V gives CDR1 LNHNV, CDR2 YYDKDF (reference sequence). CDR3 amino acids: CATSRGILPGTQYF. CDR3 DNA: TGTGCCACCAGCAGAGGGATTCTACCTGGGACCCAGTACTTC.

This clonotype was recorded a few times. The genes are TRBV27 and TRBJ1-2; 9 bases agree with TRBD1. Germline V lookup: CDR1 MNHEY, CDR2 SMNVEV (reference sequence). Germline trimming cut 5 bases from V and 0 bases from J; bases unmatched to any gene: 7. The CDR3 spans 16 residues. The CDR3 DNA is TGTGCCAGCAGTGGGGGACAGGGCTTAGCTAACTATGGCTACACCTTC. Its translation is CASSGGQGLANYGYTF.

V gene TRBV29-1 combines with J gene TRBJ2-5; TRBD1 aligns across 8 bases. This CDR3 is built from 14 residues. The germline gives CDR1 SQVTM, CDR2 ANQGSEA. The junction had 9 bases not matched to a gene; V was cut back by 7 bases and J by 2 bases. The chain's CDR3 is CSAKTGAAQETQYF. For the CDR3, the DNA is TGCAGCGCAAAGACAGGGGCCGCGCAAGAGACCCAGTACTTC.

This chain connects TRBV5-1 to TRBJ2-3; D is possibly TRBD1 (5 bases). The germline V and J ends were trimmed by 0 bases and 6 bases, with 14 bases remaining between them. From germline, CDR1 is SGHRS and CDR2 YFSETQ. This CDR3 has 15 amino acids. The CDR3 sequence is CASSLEGQGWDTQYF. CDR3 nucleotide sequence: TGCGCCAGCAGCTTGGAGGGTCAGGGCTGGGATACGCAGTATTTT.

This clonotype has a handful of counts. The chain combines TRBV9 with TRBJ1-1, with 7 nucleotides matching TRBD1. The length of the CDR3 is 15 residues. Germline V gene lookup returns CDR1 SGDLS and CDR2 YYNGEE. V was pared by 3 bases and J by 3 bases, with 8 bases of the junction left unmatched. This CDR3 is CASSATTGAYTEAFF. The CDR3 DNA sequence: TGTGCCAGCAGCGCGACTACAGGGGCCTACACTGAAGCTTTCTTT. The full variable domain, with the rest looked up from reference TRBV9 and TRBJ1-1, is DSGVTQTPKHLITATGQRVTLRCSPRSGDLSVYWYQQSLDQGLQFLIQYYNGEERAKGNILERFSAQQFPDLHSELNLSSLELGDSALYFCASSATTGAYTEAFFGQGTRLTVV.

This clonotype was recorded a few times. This chain connects TRBV7-3 to TRBJ1-1; D might be TRBD1 (6 bases). V lost 5 bases to trimming and J lost 4 bases, with 11 bases between them. This CDR3 contains 13 residues. Germline V gene lookup returns CDR1 SGHTA and CDR2 FQGTGA. CDR3 amino acids: CASSVTGSTEAFF. The CDR3 DNA sequence: TGTGCCAGCAGCGTCACAGGGAGCACTGAAGCTTTCTTT. The variable domain in full, completed from reference TRBV7-3 and TRBJ1-1, reads GAGVSQTPSNKVTEKGKYVELRCDPISGHTALYWYRQSLGQGPEFLIYFQGTGAADDSGLPNDRFFAVRPEGSVSTLKIQRTERGDSAVYLCASSVTGSTEAFFGQGTRLTVV.

This clonotype has a handful of counts. J is TRBJ2-7 and V is TRBV4-1; 8 bases map to TRBD2. CDR3 length: 15 residues. V shed 9 bases, J shed 2 bases, and the junction held 12 bases outside the gene matches. Germline V CDR1 and CDR2: MGHRA, YSYEKL. This chain's CDR3 is CASDPGRGRTYEQYF. In nucleotides, the CDR3 is TGCGCCAGTGACCCCGGGAGGGGACGAACCTACGAGCAGTACTTC.

The CDR3 region is CSVEDLGENTEAFF. CDR3 DNA: TGCAGCGTTGAAGACCTCGGGGAGAACACTGAAGCTTTCTTT. The chain is built from TRBV29-1 and TRBJ1-1; D gene ambiguous. Trimming took off 0 bases at V and 1 base at J, with 9 bases between the two ends. Germline lookup yields CDR1 SQVTM and CDR2 ANQGSEA. CDR3 size: 14 residues. Full variable domain (remainder filled in from reference TRBV29-1 and TRBJ1-1): SAVISQKPSRDICQRGTSLTIQCQVDSQVTMMFWYRQQPGQSLTLIATANQGSEATYESGFVIDKFPISRPNLTFSTLTVSNMSPEDSSIYLCSVEDLGENTEAFFGQGTRLTVV.

A remark on this clonotype: A read error may produce the germline difference seen at one junction end. This chain joins TRBV7-7 and TRBJ2-1, with 10 bases aligning to TRBD1. Germline CDR1 reads SSHAT; CDR2 reads FNYEAQ (reference sequence). The CDR3 spans 15 residues. CDR3 amino acids: CASSLEGQGIGEQFF. CDR3 nucleotides: TGTGCTAGCAGCTTAGAGGGACAGGGGATTGGTGAGCAGTTCTTC. The full variable domain, its missing parts supplied by reference TRBV7-7 and TRBJ2-1, is GAGVSQSPRYKVTKRGQDVTLRCDPISSHATLYWYQQALGQGPEFLTYFNYEAQPDKSGLPSDRFSAERPEGSISTLTIQRTEQRDSAMYRCASSLEGQGIGEQFFGPGTRLTVL.